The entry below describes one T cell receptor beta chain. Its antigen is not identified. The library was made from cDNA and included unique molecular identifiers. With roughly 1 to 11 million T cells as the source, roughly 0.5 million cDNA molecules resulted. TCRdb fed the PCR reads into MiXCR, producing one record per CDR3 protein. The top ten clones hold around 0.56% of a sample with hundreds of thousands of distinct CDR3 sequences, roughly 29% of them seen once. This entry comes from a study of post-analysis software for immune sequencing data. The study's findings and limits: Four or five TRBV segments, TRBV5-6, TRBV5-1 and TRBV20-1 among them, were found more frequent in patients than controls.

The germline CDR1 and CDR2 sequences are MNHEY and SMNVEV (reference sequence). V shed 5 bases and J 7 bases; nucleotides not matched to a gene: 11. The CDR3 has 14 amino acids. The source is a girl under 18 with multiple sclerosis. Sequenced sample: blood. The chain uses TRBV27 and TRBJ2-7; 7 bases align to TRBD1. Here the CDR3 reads CASSLRQGIGEQYF. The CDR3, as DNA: TGTGCCAGCAGTCTCAGACAGGGTATAGGGGAGCAGTACTTC.